A selection of T cell receptor beta chains follows, all from one sample in a study of blood T cell repertoires in COVID-19. Clones were sequenced by immunoSEQ multiplex PCR, and TCRdb holds only the in-frame ones, with some missing. The profile shows about 140,000 clones, about 78% of them singletons. Input material: peripheral blood. Receptor source: a man in his sixties who had recovered from COVID-19. Both conserved end residues are trimmed from each CDR3.

>TRBJ2-5|TRBV10-3
AISEGDWKETQY
>TRBJ2-2|TRBV28
ASSLGTLNTGELF
>TRBJ2-2|TRBV24-1
ATSDFGGGLSTGELF
>TRBJ2-3|TRBV24-1
ATSDSLAGGTDTQY
>TRBJ2-1|TRBV19
ASSIDHSRGNNEQF
>TRBJ2-3|TRBV7-3
ASSVRSYTDTQY
>TRBJ1-3|TRBV6-5
ASIGQSGNTIY
>TRBJ1-6|TRBV12-3/TRBV12-4
ASSPLSGPLH
>TRBJ1-1|TRBV5-1
ASSTGAVPPEAF
>TRBJ1-4|TRBV3-1/TRBV3-2
ASSREGGSVGKLF
>TRBJ2-1|TRBV30
AWGLAGTSEQF
>TRBJ1-3|TRBV6-1
ASSDTGRSGNTIY
>TRBJ1-4|TRBV19
ASSTGNEKLF
>TRBJ2-7|TRBV7-9
ASSLGASSYEQY
>TRBJ2-3|TRBV6-5
ASSTPDGTDTQY
>TRBJ1-3|TRBV30
AWSVQDTIY
>TRBJ2-6|TRBV15
ATSTPLQVHSGANVLT
>TRBJ2-7|TRBV28
ASSGWVSGFSYEQY
>TRBJ2-3|TRBV4-3
ASSQDAGAGDTQY
>TRBJ1-3|TRBV19
ASRTLGQDSGNTIY
>TRBJ1-1|TRBV6-6
ASSGGTATPEAF
>TRBJ2-1|TRBV5-3
ARRTGQNNEQF
>TRBJ2-1|TRBV24-1
ATSDSVRTALQSEQF
>TRBJ2-7|TRBV6-2/TRBV6-3
ASSYQGGFGEQY
>TRBJ1-1|TRBV27
ASSLDQGGVTEAF
>TRBJ2-2|TRBV4-2
ASSLTPRLGAGELF
>TRBJ2-1|TRBV27
ASVKPGLAGGPYNEQF